Below, one T cell receptor beta chain is given with its context. Its target is unknown. This specimen belongs to a study of cytomegalovirus exposure and HLA in healthy donors. The study's findings and limits: Sequence variants that were highly shared formed a cluster that was likely a sequencing artifact. Researchers reportedly found TCR beta sequences accurately predicted most subjects' HLA-A and HLA-B alleles. In a later analysis, compared with equally common non-associated chains, HLA-associated beta chains were more expanded.

J was trimmed by 4 bases and V by 5 bases; bases with no gene match: 8. Germline CDR1 reads SEHNR; CDR2 reads FQNEAQ (reference sequence). The CDR3 extends over 15 amino acids. Amplification used 60 Vbeta primers and 13 Jbeta primers. Method: immunoSEQ multiplex PCR; TCRdb's copy keeps in-frame clones and lacks some. The listing contains 55,000 to 75,000 clones. The receptor comes from a male donor in good health and CMV-seronegative. The genes are TRBV7-9 and TRBJ2-1; 7 positions agree with TRBD2. Source material: PBMCs. CDR3 loop: CASSPSAGDYNEQFF. The DNA of the CDR3 is TGTGCCAGCAGCCCTTCTGCGGGGGATTACAATGAGCAGTTCTTC. Drawing the rest from reference TRBV7-9 and TRBJ2-1, the complete variable domain is DTGVSQNPRHKITKRGQNVTFRCDPISEHNRLYWYRQTLGQGPEFLTYFQNEAQLEKSRLLSDRFSAERPKGSFSTLEIQRTEQGDSAMYLCASSPSAGDYNEQFFGPGTRLTVL.